Presented here are 14 T cell receptor beta chains from one specimen sequenced in a study of T cells after posttransplantation cyclophosphamide (dated by TCRdb to 2015 to 2016). Reading the label with the study, this specimen's treatment or condition is: high-dose cyclophosphamide on days +3 and +4 as single-agent GVHD prophylaxis. For conditioning, the PTCy patients got busulfan and fludarabine, then a related or unrelated marrow graft, followed by cyclophosphamide on days +3 and +4. Library preparation used the immunoSEQ multiplex PCR assay. TCRdb mirrors the immuneACCESS table, restricted to in-frame sequences. Some clones are absent from its copies; in checked studies, under half trace to an unresolved V gene, and the reason for the others is unknown. This sample shows roughly 10,000 clones, and none of them turns up only once. Of the sample, around 24% is held by the ten largest clones. Sequences were derived from PBMCs, sampled after allogeneic stem cell transplant with posttransplant cyclophosphamide. The receptor source for this set is a female patient aged 40-50 years who received an allogeneic stem cell transplant from a related donor, was CMV-positive, and had no GVHD. Some T cells may originate with the graft donor following a transplant.

This clone was counted at least ten times. The chain recombines TRBV7-2 with TRBJ2-3; 9 bases map to TRBD2. This CDR3 contains 19 residues. The germline gives CDR1 SGHTA, CDR2 FQGNSA. J lost 2 bases, V lost 5 bases, and 17 bases had no gene match. In nucleotides, the CDR3 is TGTGCCAGCAGCAGGTGGGACTATAGCGGGGGCCCCCCCACAGATACGCAGTATTTT. As protein: CASSRWDYSGGPPTDTQYF.

The chain carries TRBV9 and TRBJ2-7, with a tentative D call TRBD1 (6 bases). The germline gives CDR1 SGDLS, CDR2 YYNGEE. V was shortened by 4 bases and J by 2 bases, with 16 bases between the two germline ends. The CDR3 contains 15 residues. Here the CDR3 reads CASSIRQETAYEQYF. CDR3 bases: TGTGCCAGCAGCATCAGACAGGAGACGGCCTACGAGCAGTACTTC.

At least ten counts were recorded for this clone. The rearrangement uses TRBV11-3 and TRBJ2-7, with TRBD1 as a possible D gene (5 bases). Germline V lookup: CDR1 SGHNT, CDR2 YENEEA. This CDR3 is built from 12 residues. V shed 5 bases and J shed 7 bases, with 12 bases lying between them. This CDR3 is CASSDSSGEQYF. The CDR3 DNA reads as TGTGCCAGCAGCGACAGTTCAGGAGAGCAGTACTTC. Supplemented by reference TRBV11-3 and TRBJ2-7, the full variable domain reads EAGVVQSPRYKIIEKKQPVAFWCNPISGHNTLYWYLQNLGQGPELLIRYENEEAVDDSQLPKDRFSAERLKGVDSTLKIQPAELGDSAVYLCASSDSSGEQYFGPGTRLTVT.

In this sample, this clone turned up many times. The V call is TRBV11-2, the J call TRBJ1-2; D may be TRBD1 (6 bases). This CDR3 has 16 amino acids. Germline loops: CDR1 SGHAT, CDR2 FQNNGV. V lost 4 bases to trimming and J lost 2 bases, with 17 bases between them. This chain's CDR3 is CASSSWVLRGNYGYTF. CDR3 in DNA: TGTGCCAGCAGCTCCTGGGTCTTAAGGGGGAACTATGGCTACACCTTC.

This clone was recorded a few times. V and J are TRBV9 and TRBJ1-3; possible D gene TRBD1, 5 bases. The V and J ends lost 0 bases and 2 bases respectively, with 24 bases between them. The CDR3 is 20 residues long. Germline assignment: CDR1 SGDLS and CDR2 YYNGEE. The CDR3 bases are TGTGCCAGCAGCGTAGGCCCAAAGGGGTTACTCAAAAGCCCTGGAAACACCATATATTTT. Translating it yields CASSVGPKGLLKSPGNTIYF.

In its sample, this clone was seen many times. This rearrangement joins TRBV30 to TRBJ1-1; tentatively, D is TRBD1 (5 bases). Per the germline V gene, CDR1 is GTSNPN and CDR2 is SVGIG (reference sequence). This CDR3 is built from 11 residues. V lost 7 bases, J lost 5 bases, and 11 bases lay in between. This CDR3 is CAYPRGTEAFF. CDR3 in DNA: TGTGCCTACCCCCGGGGGACTGAAGCTTTCTTT.

This clone has a count of ten or more. The CDR3 coding sequence is TGTGCCATCAGTGAGATGGGGGGAACTAATGAAAAACTGTTTTTT. This sequence encodes CAISEMGGTNEKLFF. This chain uses TRBV10-3 with TRBJ1-4; D perhaps matches TRBD1 (5 bases). Trimming shortened V by 2 bases and J by 1 base, and 8 bases separated the two germline ends. The CDR3 is 15 residues long. CDR1 ENHRY and CDR2 SYGVKD come from the germline V gene.

V is TRBV7-8 and J is TRBJ1-3; tentatively, D is TRBD1 (5 bases). CDR3 length: 16 residues. CDR1 and CDR2 (germline): SGHVS, FQNEAQ. Trimming removed 2 bases at V and 0 bases at J, with 11 bases between. CDR3 DNA: TGTGCCAGCAGCTTACCCCGGGGGGACTCTGGAAACACCATATATTTT. It is translated as CASSLPRGDSGNTIYF.

This clone has ten or more counts. This chain links TRBV2 with TRBJ2-5; 8 bases line up with TRBD1. The germline gives CDR1 SNHLY, CDR2 FYNNEI. The CDR3 consists of 15 residues. V trimming: 5 bases; J trimming: 0 bases; junction bases outside the gene matches: 5. The CDR3 sequence: CASSLDRAYQETQYF. CDR3 bases: TGTGCCAGCAGTTTGGACAGGGCGTACCAAGAGACCCAGTACTTC.

This clone was observed many times. The chain is built from TRBV2 and TRBJ1-5, with D perhaps TRBD1 (5 bases). This CDR3 comprises 16 residues. In germline, CDR1 is SNHLY, CDR2 FYNNEI. The V end lost 4 bases, the J end lost 0 bases, and 13 bases lay between the germline ends. The CDR3 loop reads CASSVDTGFSNQPQHF. In DNA form, the CDR3 reads TGTGCCAGCAGTGTGGACACGGGATTTAGCAATCAGCCCCAGCATTTT. Combining the CDR3 with reference TRBV2 and TRBJ1-5 gives the whole variable domain EPEVTQTPSHQVTQMGQEVILRCVPISNHLYFYWYRQILGQKVEFLVSFYNNEISEKSEIFDDQFSVERPDGSNFTLKIRSTKLEDSAMYFCASSVDTGFSNQPQHFGDGTRLSIL.

This clone was seen ten or more times. This sequence joins TRBV6-4 and TRBJ2-7; 9 bases map to TRBD1. Per the germline V gene, CDR1 is MRHNA and CDR2 is SNTAGT. This CDR3 is 14 amino acids long. V lost 4 bases, J lost 2 bases, and 3 bases stayed unmatched. Here the CDR3 reads CASSGRDRAYEQYF. The CDR3 DNA is TGTGCCAGCAGTGGACGGGACAGGGCCTACGAGCAGTACTTC.

V gene TRBV6-5 combines with J gene TRBJ1-1; unclear D gene. In germline, CDR1 is MNHEY, CDR2 SVGAGI. V shed 4 bases and J shed 5 bases, with 11 bases lying between them. The length of the CDR3 is 13 residues. CDR3 protein: CASSSQAWTEAFF. In DNA form, the CDR3 reads TGTGCCAGCAGTTCTCAGGCGTGGACTGAAGCTTTCTTT.

This clone has a count of ten or more. The CDR3 is CASSPRGRRLAALYEQYF. The CDR3 DNA reads as TGTGCCAGCAGCCCCAGGGGAAGAAGGTTGGCAGCGCTCTACGAGCAGTACTTC. The rearrangement links TRBV7-2 to TRBJ2-7; D is possibly TRBD1 (6 bases). With 5 bases removed from V and 3 bases from J, the gap between germline ends came to 26 bases. Germline CDR1 SGHTA, CDR2 FQGNSA. This CDR3 region has 18 residues. Drawing the rest from reference TRBV7-2 and TRBJ2-7, the complete variable domain is GAGVSQSPSNKVTEKGKDVELRCDPISGHTALYWYRQSLGQGLEFLIYFQGNSAPDKSGLPSDRFSAERTGGSVSTLTIQRTQQEDSAVYLCASSPRGRRLAALYEQYFGPGTRLTVT.

This clone was seen at least ten times. The rearrangement links TRBV12-3 or TRBV12-4 to TRBJ2-2; 9 bases are shared with TRBD2. V lost 3 bases to trimming and J lost 2 bases; unmatched junction nucleotides: 1. There are 15 residues in the CDR3. The CDR3 here is CASSFGTSNTGELFF. As DNA, the CDR3 is TGTGCCAGCAGTTTTGGGACTAGCAACACCGGGGAGCTGTTTTTT.